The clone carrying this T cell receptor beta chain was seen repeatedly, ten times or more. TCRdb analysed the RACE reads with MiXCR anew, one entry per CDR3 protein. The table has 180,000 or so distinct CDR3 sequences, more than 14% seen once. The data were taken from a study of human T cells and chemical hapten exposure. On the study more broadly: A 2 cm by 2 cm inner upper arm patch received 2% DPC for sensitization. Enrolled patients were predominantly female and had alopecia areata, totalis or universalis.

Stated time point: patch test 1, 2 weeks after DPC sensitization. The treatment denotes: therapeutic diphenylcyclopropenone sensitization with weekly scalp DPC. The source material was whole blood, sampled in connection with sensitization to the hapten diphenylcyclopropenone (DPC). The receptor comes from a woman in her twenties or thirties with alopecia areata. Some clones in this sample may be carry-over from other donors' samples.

CDR3 DNA sequence: TGTGCCAGCAGTTGGGGGGCTGTCACGGATACGCAGTATTTT. Its translation is CASSWGAVTDTQYF. The chain uses TRBV6-2 or TRBV6-3 and TRBJ2-3; D possibly uses TRBD1 or TRBD2 (6 bases each). Germline lookup yields CDR1 MNHEY and CDR2 SVGEGT. This CDR3 region has 14 residues. V dropped 4 bases and J dropped 6 bases, with 14 bases sitting between them.